Listed here are 29 T cell receptor beta chains from one sample, sequenced in a study of cytomegalovirus exposure and HLA in healthy donors. Primers: 60 Vbeta forward and 13 Jbeta reverse. TCRdb keeps only in-frame clones here, not all; method: immunoSEQ multiplex PCR. The table has 200,000 or so clones, roughly 84% seen once. The sample taken for sequencing was PBMCs. Receptor source: a human donor in good health.

V usage is TRBV19 and J usage is TRBJ2-7; TRBD1 matches at 7 bases. CDR3 length: 14 amino acids. CDR1 and CDR2 from the germline V gene are LNHDA and SQIVND (reference sequence). With V trimmed by 9 bases and J by 0 bases, 8 bases remained unmatched. The CDR3 sequence is CASGRDSNSYEQYF. CDR3 DNA: TGTGCCAGCGGTAGGGACAGCAACTCCTACGAGCAGTACTTC.

The chain employs TRBV7-3 and TRBJ2-1; maybe TRBD2 (6 bases). The CDR3 has 15 amino acids. Per germline, CDR1 SGHTA and CDR2 FQGTGA. V was clipped by 5 bases and J by 2 bases, with 13 bases between them. CDR3: CASSPGVAAYNEQFF. DNA for the CDR3: TGTGCCAGCAGCCCCGGGGTAGCGGCCTACAATGAGCAGTTCTTC.

The chain recombines TRBV6-1 with TRBJ1-2; D call uncertain. Germline CDR1 is MNHNS and CDR2 is SASEGT. The CDR3 contains 14 residues. V lost 7 bases and J 4 bases, leaving 16 bases between the germline ends. CDR3 protein: CASTNRGGSYGYTF. The DNA of the CDR3 is TGTGCCAGCACCAATAGAGGAGGGAGCTATGGCTACACCTTC.

The rearrangement joins TRBV5-1 to TRBJ2-5; possibly TRBD1 for D (6 bases). This CDR3 region has 15 residues. Trimming took 1 base from V and 3 from J, leaving 13 bases between them. Germline CDR1 SGHRS, CDR2 YFSETQ. In DNA, the CDR3 is TGCGCCAGCAGCTTGTCTACAGGGTTAGAAGAGACCCAGTACTTC. Translating gives CASSLSTGLEETQYF.

In DNA, the CDR3 is TGTGCCAGCAGCGCACCAGGGACAGGGGGCAATGGCTACACCTTC. This sequence encodes CASSAPGTGGNGYTF. The gene calls are TRBV9 and TRBJ1-2; 12 positions match TRBD1. V was pared by 3 bases and J by 6 bases, with 6 bases of the junction left unmatched. The CDR3 totals 15 residues. CDR1 and CDR2 from the germline V gene are SGDLS and YYNGEE.

V gene TRBV2 combines with J gene TRBJ2-2; a weak D match, TRBD1 (6 bases). CDR3 length equals 13 residues. Germline assignment: CDR1 SNHLY and CDR2 FYNNEI. The V end lost 7 bases, the J end lost 6 bases, and 12 bases lay between the germline ends. CDR3 in DNA: TGTGCCAGCAACGGACAGTTGGCCGGGGAGCTGTTTTTT. Its translation is CASNGQLAGELFF.

This sequence joins TRBV6-1 and TRBJ2-1; 7 bases line up with TRBD2. The germline V gene encodes CDR1 MNHNS and CDR2 SASEGT. The CDR3 runs 15 residues. V shed 7 bases, J shed 3 bases, and the junction held 9 bases outside the gene matches. The CDR3 DNA is TGTGCCAGCACCCAAGCGGGATTAGGCTACAATGAGCAGTTCTTC. As protein: CASTQAGLGYNEQFF.

This clone has only one observation. The rearrangement uses TRBV2 and TRBJ1-1, with D unclear. The V and J ends lost 8 bases and 2 bases respectively, with 6 bases between them. This CDR3 comprises 11 residues. CDR1 and CDR2 (germline): SNHLY, FYNNEI. The CDR3 nucleotides read TGTGCCAGCGGGAGAAACACTGAAGCTTTCTTT. Protein product: CASGRNTEAFF.

V usage is TRBV28 and J usage is TRBJ2-3; 12 positions match TRBD1. Germline-derived CDR1 and CDR2 are MDHEN and SYDVKM. The CDR3 sequence is 17 residues long. The junction had 12 bases not matched to a gene; V was cut back by 8 bases and J by 3 bases. Here the CDR3 reads CASRSPGTGGGTDTQYF. The CDR3, as DNA: TGTGCCAGCCGATCCCCCGGGACAGGGGGCGGGACAGATACGCAGTATTTT.

The CDR3 DNA is TGTGCCAGCAGCTTTGGCCCCGCTTACGAGCAGTACTTC. Translated, it gives CASSFGPAYEQYF. V usage is TRBV7-2 and J usage is TRBJ2-7, with D unclear. The V end lost 3 bases, the J end lost 4 bases, and 10 bases lay between the germline ends. The germline gives CDR1 SGHTA, CDR2 FQGNSA. This CDR3 contains 13 residues.

The chain joins TRBV10-3 to TRBJ2-1, with 7 bases fitting TRBD1. Germline assignment: CDR1 ENHRY and CDR2 SYGVKD. The trim removed 2 bases at V and 9 bases at J, leaving 13 bases unmatched. The CDR3 contains 16 residues. CDR3 bases: TGTGCCATCAGTGAGGCGACAGGGTCAAAGTCCCGTGAGCAGTTCTTC. It is translated as CAISEATGSKSREQFF.

The table lists this clone with a few counts. The gene calls are TRBV4-2 and TRBJ1-5; D is undetermined. The CDR3 is 15 amino acids. Germline V gene lookup returns CDR1 LGHNA and CDR2 YNFKEQ. The V end lost 5 bases, the J end lost 0 bases, and 11 bases lay between the germline ends. The CDR3: CASSLMTGSNQPQHF. CDR3 in DNA: TGTGCCAGCAGCTTGATGACTGGTAGCAATCAGCCCCAGCATTTT.

V usage is TRBV10-3 and J usage is TRBJ2-5, with TRBD1 matching 8 bases. This CDR3 is 13 amino acids long. CDR1 ENHRY and CDR2 SYGVKD come from the germline V gene. V was pared by 6 bases and J by 5 bases, with 5 bases of the junction left unmatched. CDR3 DNA sequence: TGTGCCATCAGGGACAGGGCGACTGAGACCCAGTACTTC. Translated, it gives CAIRDRATETQYF.

The chain carries TRBV10-3 and TRBJ1-4; TRBD1 is a possible D gene (6 bases). Germline CDR1 is ENHRY and CDR2 is SYGVKD. Trimming stripped 2 bases from V and 5 bases from J, with 12 bases between. The CDR3 has 15 amino acids. CDR3 in amino acids: CAISEMQGLNEKLFF. CDR3 sequence (DNA): TGTGCCATCAGTGAGATGCAGGGGTTGAATGAAAAACTGTTTTTT.

The chain has TRBV7-9 and TRBJ2-7; D possibly corresponds to TRBD1 (6 bases). CDR1 SEHNR and CDR2 FQNEAQ come from the germline V gene (reference sequence). Trimming removed 3 bases at V and 6 bases at J, with 9 bases between. The CDR3 is 12 residues long. The CDR3 region has the DNA TGTGCCAGCAGCTTTCAACAGGGCGAGCAGTACTTC. Protein: CASSFQQGEQYF.

The table lists this clone with a count of one. The rearrangement joins TRBV7-9 to TRBJ2-7; the D gene is possibly TRBD1 (8 bases). V was shortened by 5 bases and J by 2 bases, with 16 bases between the two germline ends. This CDR3 contains 15 residues. The germline gives CDR1 SEHNR, CDR2 FQNEAQ (reference sequence). In DNA form, the CDR3 reads TGTGCCAGCAGCGAACAGGGGGGGGCCCCCTACGAGCAGTACTTC. It translates to CASSEQGGAPYEQYF. The variable domain in full, completed from reference TRBV7-9 and TRBJ2-7, reads DTGVSQNPRHKITKRGQNVTFRCDPISEHNRLYWYRQTLGQGPEFLTYFQNEAQLEKSRLLSDRFSAERPKGSFSTLEIQRTEQGDSAMYLCASSEQGGAPYEQYFGPGTRLTVT.

The chain employs TRBV6-1 and TRBJ1-6; TRBD1 agrees at 7 bases. The length of the CDR3 is 15 residues. From germline, CDR1 is MNHNS and CDR2 SASEGT. V was clipped by 5 bases and J by 8 bases; unmatched bases: 9. The CDR3 coding sequence is TGTGCCAGCAGTCGAATCGGGACAGCCGATTCACCCCTCCACTTT. Its protein product is CASSRIGTADSPLHF.

This clone was counted only a few times. V is TRBV14 and J is TRBJ1-1, with 8 bases fitting TRBD1. V gave up 6 bases and J gave up 4 bases; unmatched junction bases: 7. In germline, CDR1 is SGHDN, CDR2 FVKESK. CDR3 size: 14 residues. The CDR3, as DNA: TGTGCCAGCAGTCAACAGGGGGTAGGCACTGAAGCTTTCTTT. It codes for CASSQQGVGTEAFF.

V gene TRBV29-1 combines with J gene TRBJ2-1; a possible D gene is TRBD2 (6 bases). The CDR3 totals 15 residues. V was cut by 3 bases and J by 2 bases, with 14 bases left in between. CDR1 and CDR2 from the germline V gene are SQVTM and ANQGSEA. CDR3: CSVEGGPQTYNEQFF. The CDR3 region has the DNA TGCAGCGTTGAGGGGGGACCGCAAACCTACAATGAGCAGTTCTTC.

The rearrangement uses TRBV7-3 and TRBJ2-1, with TRBD2 matching over 9 bases. Per germline, CDR1 SGHTA and CDR2 FQGTGA. The junction had 9 bases not matched to a gene; V was cut back by 5 bases and J by 7 bases. The CDR3 spans 15 residues. The CDR3 DNA is TGTGCCAGCAGCCCCTCGGCGGGAGGGTCAAATGAGCAGTTCTTC. Protein: CASSPSAGGSNEQFF.

The chain combines TRBV29-1 with TRBJ1-1; 7 nucleotides align to TRBD1. After removal of 3 bases from V and 11 bases from J, the junction contained 9 bases not matched to a gene. Germline lookup yields CDR1 SQVTM and CDR2 ANQGSEA. This CDR3 has 12 amino acids. CDR3 DNA: TGCAGCGTTGAGTCGCAGGGGGGTCCGGCTTTCTTT. Protein sequence: CSVESQGGPAFF.

The genes are TRBV7-9 and TRBJ1-2; D is ambiguous. CDR3 size: 12 residues. The V end lost 4 bases, the J end lost 8 bases, and 11 bases lay between the germline ends. Germline V gene lookup returns CDR1 SEHNR and CDR2 FQNEAQ (reference sequence). CDR3 in amino acids: CASSSEGKGYTF. The CDR3 DNA reads as TGTGCCAGCAGCTCGGAGGGAAAAGGCTACACCTTC.

Remarks on this clone: A junction boundary mismatches the germline segment, possibly from a read error. J is TRBJ1-2 and V is TRBV7-9; 7 positions match TRBD1. In germline, CDR1 is SEHNR, CDR2 FQNEAQ (reference sequence). The CDR3 totals 17 residues. The CDR3 region is CSSSPEGWTGGIYGYTF. CDR3 coding DNA: TGTTCCAGCAGCCCCGAGGGATGGACAGGAGGGATCTATGGCTACACCTTC.

The V gene is TRBV2, the J gene TRBJ2-2; 10 bases are shared with TRBD1. The germline V gene encodes CDR1 SNHLY and CDR2 FYNNEI. The CDR3 runs to 15 residues. V trimming: 5 bases; J trimming: 4 bases; junction bases outside the gene matches: 4. The CDR3 DNA reads TGTGCCAGCAGTCCCCGACAGGGGGCCACCGGGGAGCTGTTTTTT. Amino acid sequence: CASSPRQGATGELFF. Together with reference TRBV2 and TRBJ2-2, the CDR3 gives the full variable domain: EPEVTQTPSHQVTQMGQEVILRCVPISNHLYFYWYRQILGQKVEFLVSFYNNEISEKSEIFDDQFSVERPDGSNFTLKIRSTKLEDSAMYFCASSPRQGATGELFFGEGSRLTVL.

The genes are TRBV5-1 and TRBJ2-3, with 7 bases lining up with TRBD1. Germline V lookup: CDR1 SGHRS, CDR2 YFSETQ. The length of the CDR3 is 15 residues. The V and J ends lost 4 bases and 4 bases, in that order; junction bases with no gene match: 9. CDR3 in amino acids: CASSRDRATADTQYF. CDR3 in DNA: TGCGCCAGCAGCCGCGACAGGGCGACGGCAGATACGCAGTATTTT.

J is TRBJ2-7 and V is TRBV4-3; no clear D gene. The germline V gene encodes CDR1 LGHNA and CDR2 YSLEER. The CDR3 covers 15 residues. Deletions cut 1 base from V and 0 bases from J, with 10 bases between. In DNA form, the CDR3 reads TGCGCCAGCAGCCAAGCTTTCGCGGTCTCCTACGAGCAGTACTTC. Its translation is CASSQAFAVSYEQYF.

This chain connects TRBV4-1 to TRBJ2-1; 8 bases are shared with TRBD2. CDR3 length equals 16 residues. Trimming cost V 1 base and J 6 bases; bases outside gene matches: 8. Germline CDR1 MGHRA, CDR2 YSYEKL. CDR3 in amino acids: CASSQVRLALGNEQFF. CDR3 DNA sequence: TGCGCCAGCAGCCAAGTTAGACTAGCGTTAGGCAATGAGCAGTTCTTC.

The rearrangement joins TRBV10-3 to TRBJ1-4, with a tentative D call TRBD1 (6 bases). V was trimmed by 4 bases and J by 2 bases, leaving 11 bases between them. There are 15 residues in the CDR3. Germline V gene data show CDR1 as ENHRY and CDR2 as SYGVKD. In DNA, the CDR3 is TGTGCCATCAGTGCACAGGGTTCGACTAATGAAAAACTGTTTTTT. Translation: CAISAQGSTNEKLFF.

This clone has a single count. V and J are TRBV5-8 and TRBJ2-1; no firm D call. Germline-derived CDR1 and CDR2 are SGHTS and YDEGEE. Trimming removed 0 bases at V and 0 bases at J, with 4 bases between. The CDR3 runs to 14 residues. The CDR3 sequence: CASSLGSSYNEQFF. CDR3 DNA: TGTGCCAGCAGCTTGGGGAGCTCCTACAATGAGCAGTTCTTC. Filled out from reference TRBV5-8 and TRBJ2-1, the complete variable domain reads EAGVTQSPTHLIKTRGQQATLRCSPISGHTSVYWYQQALGLGLQFLLWYDEGEERNRGNFPPRFSGRQFPNYSSELNVNALELEDSALYLCASSLGSSYNEQFFGPGTRLTVL.